The 27 T cell receptor beta chains listed next were all sequenced from one sample in a study of T cell responses to AZD1222 COVID-19 vaccine listed by TCRdb under 2021. What this sample's time point label stands for: about 28 days (+/-7) after the second vaccine dose. Libraries were made using the immunoSEQ multiplex PCR assay. TCRdb limited this immuneACCESS table to in-frame rearrangements with V and J called. A share of clones is missing; checked studies link under half to unresolved V genes, and the rest is unexplained. The sample table lists tens of thousands of clones, 90% of them with a count of one. The ten largest clones add up to about 40% of the sample. The specimen was peripheral blood, collected 28 days after the second AZD1222 dose. These TCRs come from an adult who received the AZD1222 COVID-19 vaccine.

There are a few counts of this clone. The V gene is TRBV10-1, the J gene TRBJ2-2; 7 nucleotides align to TRBD1. The CDR3 has 16 amino acids. V lost 0 bases, J lost 3 bases, and 4 bases stayed unmatched. Germline-derived CDR1 and CDR2 are WNHNN and SYGVQD (reference sequence). CDR3 protein: CASSESGDSYTGELFF. CDR3 nucleotide sequence: TGCGCCAGCAGTGAGTCGGGGGACAGTTACACCGGGGAGCTGTTTTTT.

The gene calls are TRBV5-1 and TRBJ1-1; tentatively, D is TRBD1 (6 bases). This CDR3 has 14 amino acids. Trimming took off 5 bases at V and 2 bases at J, with 13 bases between the two ends. Looked up from germline, CDR1 is SGHRS and CDR2 is YFSETQ. The CDR3 DNA sequence: TGCGCCAGCAGACGAGGACAGAGTAACACTGAAGCTTTCTTT. It specifies CASRRGQSNTEAFF.

The chain combines TRBV5-1 with TRBJ1-5, with D hard to call. The germline CDR1 and CDR2 sequences are SGHRS and YFSETQ. This CDR3 has 15 amino acids. Between the trimmed V and J ends, which lost 0 bases and 0 bases, there was a span of 7 bases. CDR3 sequence (DNA): TGCGCCAGCAGCTTGGGGGTAAATAGCAATCAGCCCCAGCATTTT. This translates into CASSLGVNSNQPQHF. The full variable domain, in which reference TRBV5-1 and TRBJ1-5 provide the parts outside the CDR3, is KAGVTQTPRYLIKTRGQQVTLSCSPISGHRSVSWYQQTPGQGLQFLFEYFSETQRNKGNFPGRFSGRQFSNSRSEMNVSTLELGDSALYLCASSLGVNSNQPQHFGDGTRLSIL.

This clone was picked up one time. This chain connects TRBV19 to TRBJ1-2; TRBD1 matches 9 bases. Trimming cost V 0 bases and J 2 bases; bases outside gene matches: 1. The CDR3 contains 15 residues. The germline V gene encodes CDR1 LNHDA and CDR2 SQIVND (reference sequence). The chain's CDR3 is CASSIEDRGNYGYTF. The CDR3 DNA reads TGTGCCAGTAGTATAGAGGACAGGGGAAACTATGGCTACACCTTC.

The chain is built from TRBV14 and TRBJ1-4; D unclear. V was pared by 1 base and J by 5 bases, with 11 bases between. Germline V CDR1 and CDR2: SGHDN, FVKESK. The CDR3 length is 15 residues. CDR3: CASSQGNSLNEKLFF. As DNA, the CDR3 is TGTGCCAGCAGCCAAGGGAACAGTCTAAATGAAAAACTGTTTTTT.

The J gene is TRBJ1-2, the V gene TRBV11-2; D is undetermined. Trimming took 7 bases from V and 6 from J, leaving 18 bases between them. Germline CDR1 reads SGHAT; CDR2 reads FQNNGV. The CDR3 has 14 amino acids. This CDR3 is CASTSTGLGNGYTF. The DNA for the CDR3 is TGTGCCAGCACTTCGACGGGCCTCGGGAATGGCTACACCTTC.

The rearrangement joins TRBV7-2 to TRBJ1-1, with unresolved D. The V gene's germline CDR1 is SGHTA and CDR2 FQGNSA. The CDR3 has 13 residues. V was clipped by 1 base and J by 5 bases, with 8 bases between them. The DNA of the CDR3 is TGTGCCAGCAGCTTAGGGTATCGTACTGAAGCTTTCTTT. Encoded protein: CASSLGYRTEAFF.

The J gene is TRBJ2-7, the V gene TRBV9, with unresolved D. The CDR3 runs 14 residues. Germline CDR1 and CDR2: SGDLS and YYNGEE. Trimming left V 0 bases short and J 2 bases short, with 9 bases between. The CDR3 nucleotides are TGTGCCAGCAGCGTAGGCCAAGGCACCTACGAGCAGTACTTC. This codes for CASSVGQGTYEQYF. Full variable domain (outside the CDR3, taken from reference TRBV9 and TRBJ2-7): DSGVTQTPKHLITATGQRVTLRCSPRSGDLSVYWYQQSLDQGLQFLIQYYNGEERAKGNILERFSAQQFPDLHSELNLSSLELGDSALYFCASSVGQGTYEQYFGPGTRLTVT.

The V gene is TRBV7-2, the J gene TRBJ1-3; 8 bases align to TRBD1. V dropped 2 bases and J dropped 0; count of bases not matched to a gene: 9. The CDR3 extends over 18 amino acids. Germline V gives CDR1 SGHTA, CDR2 FQGNSA. DNA for the CDR3: TGTGCCAGCAGCTTAATTCTCCAGGGGGCTCTCTCTGGAAACACCATATATTTT. It codes for CASSLILQGALSGNTIYF.

The chain combines TRBV27 with TRBJ1-6; 7 bases are a match to TRBD1. CDR3 length equals 16 residues. V was pared by 5 bases and J by 7 bases, with 11 bases of the junction left unmatched. Germline assignment: CDR1 MNHEY and CDR2 SMNVEV (reference sequence). CDR3 sequence: CASSPRQGALNSPLHF. DNA of the CDR3: TGTGCCAGCAGTCCCCGACAGGGAGCGCTAAATTCACCCCTCCACTTT.

The chain links TRBV6-5 to TRBJ1-2, with 8 bases identical to TRBD1. Per germline, CDR1 MNHEY and CDR2 SVGAGI. The CDR3 spans 15 residues. The J segment lost 8 bases and the V segment lost 6 bases, leaving 14 bases of the junction unmatched. CDR3 protein: CASSLDRVAGRGYTF. The CDR3 bases are TGTGCCAGCAGCCTGGACAGGGTTGCTGGTAGAGGCTACACCTTC.

The chain combines TRBV4-2 with TRBJ2-2, with 8 bases lining up with TRBD2. The CDR3 covers 17 residues. The junction had 15 bases not matched to a gene; V was cut back by 4 bases and J by 8 bases. Germline assignment: CDR1 LGHNA and CDR2 YNFKEQ. The CDR3 spells CASSRRLSGGPGGELFF. For the CDR3, the DNA is TGTGCCAGCAGCCGGCGACTAAGCGGGGGCCCTGGGGGGGAGCTGTTTTTT.

This clone has only a few counts. V and J are TRBV20-1 and TRBJ2-1; D is perhaps TRBD2 (5 bases). V shed 3 bases and J shed 7 bases, with 7 bases lying between them. CDR1 DFQATT and CDR2 SNEGSKA come from the germline V gene (reference sequence). The CDR3 spans 11 residues. CDR3 sequence: CSASGGNEQFF. CDR3 DNA: TGCAGTGCTAGTGGAGGAAATGAGCAGTTCTTC.

This chain connects TRBV15 to TRBJ2-2, with a tentative D call TRBD1 (5 bases). Per the germline V gene, CDR1 is LNHNV and CDR2 is YYDKDF (reference sequence). This CDR3 has 14 amino acids. The V end was cut by 5 bases, the J end by 4 bases, with 11 bases between. CDR3: CATSGQGITGELFF. In nucleotides, the CDR3 is TGTGCCACCAGCGGGCAGGGTATCACCGGGGAGCTGTTTTTT.

The chain carries TRBV5-1 and TRBJ1-6; weak D call: TRBD1 (6 bases). Trimming removed 3 bases from V and 0 bases from J, with 10 bases in between. This CDR3 region has 16 residues. The germline V gene encodes CDR1 SGHRS and CDR2 YFSETQ. CDR3 DNA sequence: TGCGCCAGCAGCTCGGGGGGCAGCTCCTATAATTCACCCCTCCACTTT. Translating it yields CASSSGGSSYNSPLHF.

The chain joins TRBV7-2 to TRBJ1-6; D uncertain. V shed 1 base and J shed 7 bases, with 2 bases lying between them. The length of the CDR3 is 12 residues. Germline V gives CDR1 SGHTA, CDR2 FQGNSA. The CDR3 coding sequence is TGTGCCAGCAGCTTAGTCAATTCACCCCTCCACTTT. It translates to CASSLVNSPLHF. Full variable domain (remainder filled in from reference TRBV7-2 and TRBJ1-6): GAGVSQSPSNKVTEKGKDVELRCDPISGHTALYWYRQSLGQGLEFLIYFQGNSAPDKSGLPSDRFSAERTGGSVSTLTIQRTQQEDSAVYLCASSLVNSPLHFGNGTRLTVT.

The rearrangement uses TRBV7-2 and TRBJ1-6; D unresolved. Germline CDR1 SGHTA, CDR2 FQGNSA. V lost 3 bases and J lost 14, with 8 bases in between. The length of the CDR3 is 11 residues. The CDR3, as DNA: TGTGCCAGCAGCTTTCATGAGGCCCTCCACTTT. Its protein product is CASSFHEALHF.

The chain links TRBV29-1 to TRBJ2-7, with D perhaps TRBD2 (6 bases). Germline V gene data show CDR1 as SQVTM and CDR2 as ANQGSEA. V lost 6 bases to trimming and J lost 2 bases, with 14 bases between them. CDR3 length: 13 residues. In DNA, the CDR3 is TGCAGCGTGGTCCACGGGAGCACCTACGAGCAGTACTTC. Translating it yields CSVVHGSTYEQYF.

The chain employs TRBV5-1 and TRBJ2-3, with 9 bases matching TRBD1. V lost 4 bases and J lost 4; bases outside the gene matches: 10. Germline CDR1 SGHRS, CDR2 YFSETQ. The CDR3 has 16 residues. The CDR3 reads CASSKTGGGGPDTQYF. DNA of the CDR3: TGCGCCAGCAGCAAGACAGGGGGTGGTGGCCCAGATACGCAGTATTTT.

The rearrangement uses TRBV7-9 and TRBJ1-6; TRBD1 might be the D (5 bases). Trimming pared 7 bases from V and 0 bases from J, leaving 13 bases between. Germline V lookup: CDR1 SEHNR, CDR2 FQNEAQ (reference sequence). The CDR3 consists of 16 residues. CDR3 nucleotides: TGTGCCAGCACCTCCGGGGGGAACTCCTATAATTCACCCCTCCACTTT. Encoded protein: CASTSGGNSYNSPLHF.

The V and J genes are TRBV18 and TRBJ1-3; a possible D gene is TRBD1 (6 bases). This CDR3 contains 16 residues. Germline V gene lookup returns CDR1 KGHSH and CDR2 LQKENI. The V and J ends lost 6 bases and 0 bases respectively, with 15 bases between them. For the CDR3, the DNA is TGTGCCAGCTCTCACGACAGGCCCATCTCTGGAAACACCATATATTTT. Translation gives CASSHDRPISGNTIYF.

The rearrangement links TRBV25-1 to TRBJ1-4; unclear D gene. V was pared by 0 bases and J by 4 bases, with 9 bases between. This CDR3 has 15 amino acids. CDR1 and CDR2 (germline): MGHDK, SYGVNS. CDR3 bases: TGTGCCAGCAGTGAATATAATTTTGGTAATGAAAAACTGTTTTTT. Encoded protein: CASSEYNFGNEKLFF.

This rearrangement joins TRBV19 to TRBJ2-5, with 9 bases lining up with TRBD2. With V trimmed by 9 bases and J by 2 bases, 10 bases remained unmatched. Germline V gene data show CDR1 as LNHDA and CDR2 as SQIVND (reference sequence). This CDR3 comprises 15 residues. The CDR3 sequence: CASQTSGRGQETQYF. The CDR3 DNA is TGTGCCAGCCAGACTAGCGGACGGGGTCAAGAGACCCAGTACTTC.

This rearrangement joins TRBV19 to TRBJ2-1, with unresolved D. The CDR3 is made up of 13 amino acids. Germline V gene data show CDR1 as LNHDA and CDR2 as SQIVND (reference sequence). V gave up 5 bases and J gave up 8 bases, with 13 bases separating them. The CDR3 DNA follows: TGTGCCAGTAGTCGGCTCAGGTTGGATGAGCAGTTCTTC. It codes for CASSRLRLDEQFF.

V usage is TRBV21-1 and J usage is TRBJ2-7; the table gives TRBD1 as D, unverified against the DNA. TRBV21-1 is classified as a pseudogene. This CDR3 region has 15 residues. CDR3 DNA: TGTGCCAGCAGCACCCGGGACAGGGATAACTACGAGCAGTACTTC. Translating gives CASSTRDRDNYEQYF.

The sample holds a few counts of this clone. The chain combines TRBV4-2 with TRBJ2-7; 8 positions match TRBD1. V was clipped by 3 bases and J by 7 bases; unmatched bases: 8. Germline CDR1 reads LGHNA; CDR2 reads YNFKEQ. This CDR3 comprises 14 residues. CDR3 sequence: CASSQWTGKREQYF. As DNA, the CDR3 is TGTGCCAGCAGCCAGTGGACAGGGAAGAGGGAGCAGTACTTC.

The gene calls are TRBV5-1 and TRBJ1-1, with D maybe TRBD1 (6 bases). In germline, CDR1 is SGHRS, CDR2 YFSETQ. V was pared by 0 bases and J by 1 base, with 10 bases between. This CDR3 is 15 amino acids long. This CDR3 is CASSLVGGGNTEAFF. CDR3 DNA sequence: TGCGCCAGCAGCTTGGTAGGGGGTGGGAACACTGAAGCTTTCTTT.